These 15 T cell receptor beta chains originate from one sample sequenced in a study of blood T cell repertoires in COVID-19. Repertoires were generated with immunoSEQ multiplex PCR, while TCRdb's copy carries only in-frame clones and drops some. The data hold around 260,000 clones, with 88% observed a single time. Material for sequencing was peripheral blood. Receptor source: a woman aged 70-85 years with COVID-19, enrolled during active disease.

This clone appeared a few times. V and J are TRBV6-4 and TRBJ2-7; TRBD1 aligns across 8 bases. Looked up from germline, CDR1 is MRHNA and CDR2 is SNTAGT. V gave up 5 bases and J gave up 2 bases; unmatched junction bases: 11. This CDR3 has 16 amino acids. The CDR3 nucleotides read TGTGCCAGCAGTCAAAGGCCGGGACAGGAAACCTACGAGCAGTACTTC. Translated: CASSQRPGQETYEQYF.

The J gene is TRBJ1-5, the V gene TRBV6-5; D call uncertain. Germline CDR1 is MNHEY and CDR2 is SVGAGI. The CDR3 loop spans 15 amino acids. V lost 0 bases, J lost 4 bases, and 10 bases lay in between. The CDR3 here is CASSYSVVWNQPQHF. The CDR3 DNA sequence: TGTGCCAGCAGTTACTCGGTAGTCTGGAATCAGCCCCAGCATTTT.

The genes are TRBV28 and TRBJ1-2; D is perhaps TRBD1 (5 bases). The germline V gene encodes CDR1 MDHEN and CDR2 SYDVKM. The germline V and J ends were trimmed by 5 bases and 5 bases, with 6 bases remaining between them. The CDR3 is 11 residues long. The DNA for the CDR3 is TGTGCCAGCAGTGACAGATATGGCTACACCTTC. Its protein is CASSDRYGYTF.

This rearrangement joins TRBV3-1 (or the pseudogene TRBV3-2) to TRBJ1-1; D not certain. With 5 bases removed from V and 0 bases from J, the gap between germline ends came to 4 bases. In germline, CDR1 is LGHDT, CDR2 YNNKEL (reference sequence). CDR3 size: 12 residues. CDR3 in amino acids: CASSYLNTEAFF. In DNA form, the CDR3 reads TGTGCCAGCAGCTACTTGAACACTGAAGCTTTCTTT.

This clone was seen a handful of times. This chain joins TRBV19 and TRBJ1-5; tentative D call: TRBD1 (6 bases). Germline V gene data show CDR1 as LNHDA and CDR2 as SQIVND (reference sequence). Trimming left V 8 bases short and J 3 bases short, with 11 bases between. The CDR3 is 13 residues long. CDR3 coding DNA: TGTGCCAGTGCCAGGGGTCCCAATCAGCCCCAGCATTTT. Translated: CASARGPNQPQHF.

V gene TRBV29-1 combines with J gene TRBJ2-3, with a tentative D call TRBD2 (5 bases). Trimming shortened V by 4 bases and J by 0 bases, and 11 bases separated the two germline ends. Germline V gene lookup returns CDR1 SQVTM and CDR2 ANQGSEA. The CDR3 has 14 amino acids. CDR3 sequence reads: CSVGAGESTDTQYF. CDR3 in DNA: TGCAGCGTTGGAGCCGGGGAAAGCACAGATACGCAGTATTTT.

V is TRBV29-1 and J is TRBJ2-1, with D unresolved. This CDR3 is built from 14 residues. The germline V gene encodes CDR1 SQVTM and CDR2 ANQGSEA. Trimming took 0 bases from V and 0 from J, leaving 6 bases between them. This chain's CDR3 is CSVEDLGSYNEQFF. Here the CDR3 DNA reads TGCAGCGTTGAAGATCTAGGCTCCTACAATGAGCAGTTCTTC.

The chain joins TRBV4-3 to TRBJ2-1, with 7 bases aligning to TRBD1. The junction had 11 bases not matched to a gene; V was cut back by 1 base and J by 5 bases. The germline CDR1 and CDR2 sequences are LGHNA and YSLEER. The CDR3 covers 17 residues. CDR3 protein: CASSQVSQTTGHNEQFF. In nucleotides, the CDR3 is TGCGCCAGCAGCCAAGTAAGCCAGACGACAGGGCACAATGAGCAGTTCTTC.

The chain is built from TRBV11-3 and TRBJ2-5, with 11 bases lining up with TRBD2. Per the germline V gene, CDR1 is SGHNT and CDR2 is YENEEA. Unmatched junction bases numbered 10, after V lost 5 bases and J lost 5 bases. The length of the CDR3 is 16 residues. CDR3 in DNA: TGTGCCAGCAGCCTTGGGACTAGCGGCCCCCGGGAGACCCAGTACTTC. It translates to CASSLGTSGPRETQYF.

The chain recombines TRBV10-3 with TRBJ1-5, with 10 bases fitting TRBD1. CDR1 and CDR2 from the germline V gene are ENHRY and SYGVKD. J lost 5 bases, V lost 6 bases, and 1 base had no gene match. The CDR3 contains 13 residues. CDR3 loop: CAIRGTGDQPQHF. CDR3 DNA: TGTGCCATCAGGGGGACAGGGGATCAGCCCCAGCATTTT.

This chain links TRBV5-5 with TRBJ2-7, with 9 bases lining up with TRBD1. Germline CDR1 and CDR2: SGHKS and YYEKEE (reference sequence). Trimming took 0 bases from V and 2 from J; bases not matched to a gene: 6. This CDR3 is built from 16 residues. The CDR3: CASSLEPGTGPYEQYF. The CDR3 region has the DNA TGTGCCAGCAGCTTGGAACCCGGGACAGGGCCCTACGAGCAGTACTTC.

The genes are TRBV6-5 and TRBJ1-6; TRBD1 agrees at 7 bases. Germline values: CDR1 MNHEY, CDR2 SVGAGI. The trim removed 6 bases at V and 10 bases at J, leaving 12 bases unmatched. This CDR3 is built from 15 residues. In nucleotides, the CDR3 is TGTGCCAGCAGGGACAGGACAGGTCTTTTATCACCCCTCCACTTT. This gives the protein CASRDRTGLLSPLHF.

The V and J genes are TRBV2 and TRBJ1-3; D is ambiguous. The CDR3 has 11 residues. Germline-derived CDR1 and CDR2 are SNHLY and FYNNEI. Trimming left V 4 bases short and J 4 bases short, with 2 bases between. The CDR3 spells CASSAGNTIYF. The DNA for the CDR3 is TGTGCCAGCAGTGCGGGAAACACCATATATTTT.

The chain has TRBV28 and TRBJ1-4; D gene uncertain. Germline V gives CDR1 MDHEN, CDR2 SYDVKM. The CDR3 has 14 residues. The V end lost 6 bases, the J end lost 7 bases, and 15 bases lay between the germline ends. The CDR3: CASSPLSPGEKLFF. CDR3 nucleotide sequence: TGTGCCAGCAGCCCCCTTTCCCCAGGTGAAAAACTGTTTTTT.

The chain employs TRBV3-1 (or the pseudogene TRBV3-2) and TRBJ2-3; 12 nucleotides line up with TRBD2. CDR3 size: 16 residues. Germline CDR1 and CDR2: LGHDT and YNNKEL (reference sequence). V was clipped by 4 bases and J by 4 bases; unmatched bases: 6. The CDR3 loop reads CASSRQTSGGADTQYF. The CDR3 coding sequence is TGTGCCAGCAGCCGTCAGACTAGCGGGGGCGCAGATACGCAGTATTTT.